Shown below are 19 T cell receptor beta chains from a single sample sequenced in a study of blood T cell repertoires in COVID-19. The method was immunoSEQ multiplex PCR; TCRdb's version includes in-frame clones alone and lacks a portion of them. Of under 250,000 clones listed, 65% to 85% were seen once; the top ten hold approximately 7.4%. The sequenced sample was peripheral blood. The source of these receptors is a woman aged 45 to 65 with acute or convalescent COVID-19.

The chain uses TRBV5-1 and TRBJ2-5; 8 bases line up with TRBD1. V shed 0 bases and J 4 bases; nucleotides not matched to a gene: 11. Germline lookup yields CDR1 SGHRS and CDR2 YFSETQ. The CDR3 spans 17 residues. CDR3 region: CASSLGQGAIGRETQYF. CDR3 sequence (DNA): TGCGCCAGCAGCTTGGGGCAGGGGGCGATTGGACGAGAGACCCAGTACTTC.

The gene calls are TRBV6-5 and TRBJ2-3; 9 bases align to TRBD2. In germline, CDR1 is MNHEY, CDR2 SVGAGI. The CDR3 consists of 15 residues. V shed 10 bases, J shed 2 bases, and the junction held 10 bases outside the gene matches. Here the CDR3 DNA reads TGTGCCACCTCTTTAGCGGGGGCATCCACAGATACGCAGTATTTT. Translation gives CATSLAGASTDTQYF.

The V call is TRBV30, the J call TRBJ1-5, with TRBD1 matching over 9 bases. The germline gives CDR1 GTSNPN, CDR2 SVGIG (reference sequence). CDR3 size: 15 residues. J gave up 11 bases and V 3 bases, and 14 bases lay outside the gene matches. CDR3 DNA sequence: TGTGCCTGGAGCGTGGGACAGGGAGGGGGTAGGACCCAGCATTTT. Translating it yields CAWSVGQGGGRTQHF.

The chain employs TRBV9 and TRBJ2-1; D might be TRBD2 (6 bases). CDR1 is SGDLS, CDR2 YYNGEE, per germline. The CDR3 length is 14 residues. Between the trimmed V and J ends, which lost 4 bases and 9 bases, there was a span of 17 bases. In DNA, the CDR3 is TGTGCCAGCAGCCCTCGTCGACCCGGGGGTGAGCAGTTCTTC. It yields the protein CASSPRRPGGEQFF.

CDR3 DNA sequence: TGCGCCAGCAGCGGGCCGATTCAGGGGAACACTGAAGCTTTCTTT. As protein: CASSGPIQGNTEAFF. The chain couples TRBV5-1 to TRBJ1-1; maybe TRBD1 (5 bases). The germline CDR1 and CDR2 sequences are SGHRS and YFSETQ. CDR3 length: 15 residues. V was pared by 4 bases and J by 1 base, with 14 bases between.

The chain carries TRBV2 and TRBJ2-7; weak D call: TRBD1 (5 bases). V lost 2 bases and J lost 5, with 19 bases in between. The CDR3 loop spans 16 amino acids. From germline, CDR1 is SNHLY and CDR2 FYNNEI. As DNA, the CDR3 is TGTGCCAGCAGTGAACGGGCAGGGAAAGGTTGGAACGAGCAGTACTTC. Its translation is CASSERAGKGWNEQYF.

Written as DNA, the CDR3 is TGTGCCAGCAGTTACGGAGGGGACAATCAGCCCCAGCATTTT. It translates to CASSYGGDNQPQHF. The chain uses TRBV6-6 and TRBJ1-5, with D perhaps TRBD1 (5 bases). Germline lookup yields CDR1 MNHNY and CDR2 SVGAGI (reference sequence). This CDR3 contains 14 residues. V lost 2 bases and J 3 bases, leaving 8 bases between the germline ends.

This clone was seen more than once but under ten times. CDR3 region: CASSLAVEDEQFF. The CDR3 DNA follows: TGTGCCAGCAGCTTAGCGGTCGAGGATGAGCAGTTCTTC. The V call is TRBV7-2, the J call TRBJ2-1; the D is unclear. The germline V gene encodes CDR1 SGHTA and CDR2 FQGNSA. The CDR3 length is 13 residues. V lost 0 bases, J lost 8 bases, and 8 bases lay in between.

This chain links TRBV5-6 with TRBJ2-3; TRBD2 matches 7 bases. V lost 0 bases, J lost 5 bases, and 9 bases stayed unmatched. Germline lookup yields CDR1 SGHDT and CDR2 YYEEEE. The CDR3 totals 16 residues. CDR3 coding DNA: TGTGCCAGCAGCTTGGAACTAGCGACGGCAGGAGATACGCAGTATTTT. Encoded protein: CASSLELATAGDTQYF.

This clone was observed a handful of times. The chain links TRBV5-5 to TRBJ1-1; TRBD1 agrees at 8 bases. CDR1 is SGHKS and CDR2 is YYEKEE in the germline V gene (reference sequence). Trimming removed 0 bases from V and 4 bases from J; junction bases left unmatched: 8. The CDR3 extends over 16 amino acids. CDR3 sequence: CASSLARRTGGTEAFF. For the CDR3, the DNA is TGTGCCAGCAGCTTGGCACGCCGTACAGGGGGCACTGAAGCTTTCTTT.

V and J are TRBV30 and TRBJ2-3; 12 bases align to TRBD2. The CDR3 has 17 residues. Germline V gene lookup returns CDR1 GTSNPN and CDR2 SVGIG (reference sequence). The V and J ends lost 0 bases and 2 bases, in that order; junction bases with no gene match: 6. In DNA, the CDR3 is TGTGCCTGGAGTGTATCCCGGACTAGCGGGACCACAGATACGCAGTATTTT. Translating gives CAWSVSRTSGTTDTQYF. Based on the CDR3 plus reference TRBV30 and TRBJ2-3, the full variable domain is SQTIHQWPATLVQPVGSPLSLECTVEGTSNPNLYWYRQAAGRGLQLLFYSVGIGQISSEVPQNLSASRPQDRQFILSSKKLLLSDSGFYLCAWSVSRTSGTTDTQYFGPGTRLTVL.

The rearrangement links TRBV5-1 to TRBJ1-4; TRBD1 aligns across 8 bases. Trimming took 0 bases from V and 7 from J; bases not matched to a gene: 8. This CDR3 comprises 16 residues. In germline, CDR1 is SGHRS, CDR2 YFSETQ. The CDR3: CASSLGPQGAGEKLFF. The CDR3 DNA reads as TGCGCCAGCAGCTTGGGTCCCCAGGGGGCAGGTGAAAAACTGTTTTTT.

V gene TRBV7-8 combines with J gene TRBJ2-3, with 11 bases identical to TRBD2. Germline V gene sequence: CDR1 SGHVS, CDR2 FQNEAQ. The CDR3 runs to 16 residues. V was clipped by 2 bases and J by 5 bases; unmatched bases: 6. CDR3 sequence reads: CASSLLAGGLQDTQYF. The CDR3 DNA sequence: TGTGCCAGCAGCTTATTAGCGGGAGGGTTACAAGATACGCAGTATTTT. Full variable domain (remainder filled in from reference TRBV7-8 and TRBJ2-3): GAGVSQSPRYKVAKRGQDVALRCDPISGHVSLFWYQQALGQGPEFLTYFQNEAQLDKSGLPSDRFFAERPEGSVSTLKIQRTQQEDSAVYLCASSLLAGGLQDTQYFGPGTRLTVL.

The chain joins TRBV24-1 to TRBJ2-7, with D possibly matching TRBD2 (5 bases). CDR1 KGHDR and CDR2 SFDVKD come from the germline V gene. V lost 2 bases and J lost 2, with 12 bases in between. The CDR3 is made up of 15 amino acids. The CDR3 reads CATSDSTILPYEQYF. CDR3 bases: TGTGCCACCAGTGATTCGACTATCCTACCCTACGAGCAGTACTTC.

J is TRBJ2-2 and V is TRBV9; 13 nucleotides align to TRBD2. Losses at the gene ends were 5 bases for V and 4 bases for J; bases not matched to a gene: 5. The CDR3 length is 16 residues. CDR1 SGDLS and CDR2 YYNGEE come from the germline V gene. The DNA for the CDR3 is TGTGCCAGCAGTCGGACTAGCGGGAGCTCCACCGGGGAGCTGTTTTTT. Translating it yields CASSRTSGSSTGELFF.

The CDR3 sequence: CASSQDGTGAYGYTF. The CDR3 DNA sequence: TGTGCCAGCAGCCAAGATGGGACAGGGGCCTATGGCTACACCTTC. V gene TRBV3-1 (or the pseudogene TRBV3-2) combines with J gene TRBJ1-2; 10 bases are a match to TRBD1. Unmatched junction bases numbered 2, after V lost 0 bases and J lost 4 bases. CDR1 and CDR2 from the germline V gene are LGHDT and YNNKEL (reference sequence). The CDR3 runs to 15 residues.

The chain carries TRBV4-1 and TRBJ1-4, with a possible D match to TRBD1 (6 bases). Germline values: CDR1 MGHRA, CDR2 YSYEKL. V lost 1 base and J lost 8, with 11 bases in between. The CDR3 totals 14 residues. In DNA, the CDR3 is TGCGCCAGCAGCCAAGGGCAGGGGATCGAAAAACTGTTTTTT. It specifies CASSQGQGIEKLFF.

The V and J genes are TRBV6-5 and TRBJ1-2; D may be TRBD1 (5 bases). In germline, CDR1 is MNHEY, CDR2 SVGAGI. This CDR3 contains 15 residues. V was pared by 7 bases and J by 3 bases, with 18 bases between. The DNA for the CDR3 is TGTGCCAGCAAGAAGGCGGGGGAAGTCTACTATGGCTACACCTTC. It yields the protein CASKKAGEVYYGYTF.

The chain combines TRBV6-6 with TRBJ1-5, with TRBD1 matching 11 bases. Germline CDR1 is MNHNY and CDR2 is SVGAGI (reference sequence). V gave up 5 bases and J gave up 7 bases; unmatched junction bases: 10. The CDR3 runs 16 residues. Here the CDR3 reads CASSPPGTGGWQPQHF. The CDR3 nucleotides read TGTGCCAGCAGTCCACCCGGGACAGGGGGGTGGCAGCCCCAGCATTTT.